This T cell receptor beta chain came from a study of T cell responses to AZD1222 COVID-19 vaccine. This clone was detected only a few times. Its specificity is not known. Germline assignment: CDR1 LNHDA and CDR2 SQIVND (reference sequence). This CDR3 region has 15 residues. The junction had 4 bases not matched to a gene; V was cut back by 5 bases and J by 0 bases. Clones were read by immunoSEQ multiplex PCR, and TCRdb kept only the in-frame ones, dropping some. Of around 150,000 clones listed, roughly 92% were seen once; the top ten hold over 1%. Whole-study results and caveats: Donor demographics were predominantly white British with a female majority; clonal diversity may be underestimated.

This clonotype was obtained from an adult in good health. The V call is TRBV19, the J call TRBJ1-5, with 7 positions matching TRBD1. The starting material was peripheral blood, obtained on day 0 of AZD1222 vaccination. The CDR3 coding sequence is TGTGCCAGTAGTCCCCGGGACAGTAGCAATCAGCCCCAGCATTTT. Translation gives CASSPRDSSNQPQHF.